Described below is a single TCR beta chain sequence and its context. This clonotype has only a few counts. Its antigen remains unidentified. Base-call qualities are not available, and no considerably larger clone is one nucleotide away. Libraries were built with 5' RACE. Data came from an Illumina HiSeq 2500. A second about 7 to 11 cycle PCR used a sample-barcoded 5' primer and a J-beta primer mix. A unique molecular identifier was introduced onto each TCR beta cDNA molecule by a template-switch 5' adaptor carrying 12 random nucleotides. At least 2.5 million CDR3-containing paired-end reads were obtained from each sample. All of the RNA was converted into first-strand cDNA using the Mint cDNA synthesis kit, with a TRBC-specific oligonucleotide serving as the primer. All cDNA was treated with uracil-DNA glycosylase and then went through a first 18-cycle PCR with the universal primers M1SS and BC2_uni_R. The study's own analysis went as follows. For normalization, 1 million high-quality reads were randomly selected from each sample, with every read carrying a distinct molecular identifier. Instead of being binned into consensus sequences, reads with shared molecular identifiers were discarded. MiTCR, set to a Q25 quality threshold and the strictest error-elimination algorithm, was used for CDR3 identification, clonotype clustering and error correction. Lower-bound total TCR beta diversity was estimated with a nonparametric unseen species model using Euler transformation. TCRdb passed the public sequencing reads through fastp at Q25 and MiXCR, retaining productive beta sequences. Each CDR3 protein gets just one entry, which takes the most common genes and DNA from the rows behind it. The V and J calls here are based on TCRdb, not the publication. This sample gives 1.4 million to 1.5 million distinct CDR3 sequences in total; 42% of them show up just once. Roughly 7.9% of the sample lies in the top ten.

The sample belongs to a study of blood T cells in healthy people across ages (dated by TCRdb to the mid-2010s). Concerning the study at large: In model experiments, template switching captured roughly one uniquely barcoded TCR beta cDNA molecule for every two T cells. Age-related changes in TCR beta repertoire diversity were measured in the study by deep sequencing normalized with unique cDNA molecular identifiers. Four age groups were formed from the donors: young (average about 15 years), middle-aged (approximately 40), aged (more than 55) and long-lived (around 80). To avoid experimental bias, donors of different ages were distributed randomly across sequencing lanes. For two donors (one aged 18 to 29 and one aged 80 or older), the study analyzed two additional independent replicas of 1 million unique cDNA reads from the same blood draw.

Systemically healthy Caucasian individuals from Russia, 35 to 50 in total and aged roughly 6 to 100 years, were included as donors. Each donor gave roughly 11 milliliters of peripheral blood, drawn into EDTA-treated Vacutainer tubes. PBMCs were isolated by Ficoll-Paque density-gradient centrifugation, with at least 6 million obtained per sample. Trizol reagent was used to extract total RNA from PBMCs, with at least 6 micrograms per sample. For every donor, an aliquot of PBMCs went through flow cytometry to measure the percentages of naive CD45RAhigh/CD27high T cells. The CDR3 goes from the cysteine to the phenylalanine over 13 residues. Only CDR3 DNA remains: 39 bases, in frame from the first base. Per the germline V gene (reference sequence), DFQATT is the CDR1 and SNEGSKA is the CDR2. V and J lose 2 bases and 2 bases, and a span of 10 bases separates them. Results the study describes overall, beyond this receptor: Because the CMV infection status of the donors was unknown, age-related changes in expanded clonotypes may potentially have been confounded. The percentage of naive T cells measured by flow cytometry correlated strongly with observed TCR beta diversity. As age increased, observed TCR beta diversity per million T cells dropped in a roughly linear way, and a significant reduction was already evident by age 40. Total diversity estimates from one million sequenced T cells were considered lower bounds and underestimates. Because profiling used bulk unsorted PBMCs, naive and antigen-experienced compartments could not be compared conclusively. The long-lived group showed more naive CD4+ T cells, fewer expanded clones and increased TCR diversity than the aged group, suggesting age selection.

The sequencing sample was made of blood. The source is a woman aged 18-29 years in good health. Recombination connected TRBV20-1 to TRBJ2-7, and perhaps TRBD1 as D gene, on 5 matching bases. Here is the DNA: TGCAGTGCTAGATGGGGCACCCCCTACGAGCAGTACTTC. It is translated as CSARWGTPYEQYF.